The sequence of this TCR beta chain was determined in a study of T cells in Graves' hyperthyroidism and ophthalmopathy. CDR1 and CDR2 (germline): SQVTM, ANQGSEA. The CDR3 contains 13 residues. In patients aged 18 to 65, hyperthyroidism was newly diagnosed, with duration under 2 months. The TCR beta CDR3 regions underwent amplification using RNA transcripts as the source. The HTBI primer set served for first-round RT-PCR of the TCR CDR3. A single record per CDR3 protein comes from TCRdb applying MiXCR to the multiplex PCR reads. Of hundreds of thousands of distinct CDR3 sequences listed, about two fifths are singletons. As to this clonotype: One end of the junction fails to match germline, which may point to a read error.

The J gene is TRBJ1-1, the V gene TRBV29-1; D is uncertain. The clonotype originates from a man between 18 and 29 years old with Graves' hyperthyroidism. Source material: blood. CDR3 nucleotides: TGCAGCGTGTTGGTCCGGGAGAACCCTGAAGCTTTCTTT. This translates into CSVLVRENPEAFF.